These 11 T cell receptor beta chains were all obtained from the same sample, sequenced in a study of blood T cell repertoires in COVID-19. The assay was immunoSEQ multiplex PCR, and TCRdb's table has in-frame clones only and misses some. The table lists about 370,000 clones, about 90% of them singletons. The specimen sequenced was PBMCs or T cells enriched from blood (not recorded which). The receptors come from a woman aged 25 to 39 who had recovered from COVID-19.

The chain joins TRBV19 to TRBJ1-5; the D gene is possibly TRBD1 (5 bases). CDR1 is LNHDA, CDR2 SQIVND, per germline (reference sequence). V was trimmed by 7 bases and J by 4 bases, leaving 14 bases between them. There are 14 residues in the CDR3. CDR3 nucleotide sequence: TGTGCCAGTACCGCTCCCGGGGGAAATCAGCCCCAGCATTTT. Residues: CASTAPGGNQPQHF.

This clone has more than one count but fewer than ten. V usage is TRBV19 and J usage is TRBJ1-5, with TRBD1 matching over 8 bases. Looked up from germline, CDR1 is LNHDA and CDR2 is SQIVND (reference sequence). The length of the CDR3 is 15 residues. V dropped 9 bases and J dropped 4; count of bases not matched to a gene: 11. This CDR3 reads CASQSAGGRNQPQHF. As DNA, the CDR3 is TGTGCCAGCCAAAGCGCAGGGGGCCGGAATCAGCCCCAGCATTTT.

The chain couples TRBV27 to TRBJ2-2; D possibly corresponds to TRBD2 (5 bases). V was trimmed by 5 bases and J by 6 bases, leaving 19 bases between them. Germline CDR1 reads MNHEY; CDR2 reads SMNVEV (reference sequence). The CDR3 is 16 amino acids. The CDR3 spells CASSHFLGARAGELFF. In DNA, the CDR3 is TGTGCCAGCAGTCACTTTTTGGGTGCGAGGGCCGGGGAGCTGTTTTTT.

This clone has a handful of counts. J is TRBJ1-5 and V is TRBV7-9, with a tentative D call TRBD1 (5 bases). CDR1 and CDR2 from the germline V gene are SEHNR and FQNEAQ (reference sequence). The CDR3 totals 14 residues. V lost 7 bases and J 6 bases, leaving 16 bases between the germline ends. The CDR3 DNA sequence: TGTGCCAGCACCTCCGGGGGTGGGGGTCAGCCCCAGCATTTT. It translates to CASTSGGGGQPQHF.

The CDR3 protein is CAWRSGVSTEAFF. The DNA for the CDR3 is TGTGCCTGGAGGAGCGGGGTAAGCACTGAAGCTTTCTTT. This chain links TRBV30 with TRBJ1-1; unclear D gene. The length of the CDR3 is 13 residues. V lost 3 bases, J lost 4 bases, and 12 bases lay in between. Germline V gives CDR1 GTSNPN, CDR2 SVGIG (reference sequence).

V and J are TRBV4-2 and TRBJ1-6; 7 bases map to TRBD1. From germline, CDR1 is LGHNA and CDR2 YNFKEQ. With V trimmed by 1 base and J by 8 bases, 5 bases remained unmatched. This CDR3 comprises 15 residues. The CDR3 DNA follows: TGTGCCAGCAGCCAAGGACAGGGTATCGATTCACCCCTCCACTTT. Its protein product is CASSQGQGIDSPLHF.

The chain carries TRBV9 and TRBJ1-2, with a tentative D call TRBD1 (6 bases). The ends were cut back, 0 bases at V and 7 bases at J, with 10 bases in the middle. This CDR3 spans 13 amino acids. Germline assignment: CDR1 SGDLS and CDR2 YYNGEE. The CDR3, as DNA: TGTGCCAGCAGCGTAGAGGCAGGGGCTGGCTACACCTTC. Protein: CASSVEAGAGYTF. The full variable domain, its missing parts supplied by reference TRBV9 and TRBJ1-2, is DSGVTQTPKHLITATGQRVTLRCSPRSGDLSVYWYQQSLDQGLQFLIQYYNGEERAKGNILERFSAQQFPDLHSELNLSSLELGDSALYFCASSVEAGAGYTFGSGTRLTVV.

The chain recombines TRBV18 with TRBJ1-3; 7 bases agree with TRBD1. In germline, CDR1 is KGHSH, CDR2 LQKENI. V was pared by 3 bases and J by 2 bases, with 4 bases of the junction left unmatched. This CDR3 is 15 amino acids long. This chain's CDR3 is CASSPTGPPGNTIYF. The CDR3 region has the DNA TGTGCCAGCTCACCGACAGGGCCCCCTGGAAACACCATATATTTT.

The rearrangement links TRBV28 to TRBJ2-1; 12 bases map to TRBD2. The CDR3 is made up of 15 amino acids. Germline trimming cut 5 bases from V and 10 bases from J; bases unmatched to any gene: 9. Germline values: CDR1 MDHEN, CDR2 SYDVKM. Here the CDR3 reads CASSKPPTSGSEQFF. The CDR3 DNA reads TGTGCCAGCAGTAAGCCCCCGACTAGCGGGAGCGAGCAGTTCTTC.

The rearrangement joins TRBV2 to TRBJ2-7; tentative D call: TRBD2 (5 bases). Germline lookup yields CDR1 SNHLY and CDR2 FYNNEI. Deletions cut 4 bases from V and 6 bases from J, with 13 bases between. The CDR3 consists of 13 residues. The CDR3 protein is CASSVIGLAEQYF. DNA for the CDR3: TGTGCCAGCAGTGTTATTGGACTTGCCGAGCAGTACTTC.

This chain links TRBV2 with TRBJ2-1, with TRBD2 identical over 8 bases. The CDR3 runs 15 residues. In germline, CDR1 is SNHLY, CDR2 FYNNEI. After removal of 7 bases from V and 4 bases from J, the junction contained 9 bases not matched to a gene. The CDR3 loop reads CASKGDRGGYNEQFF. CDR3 coding DNA: TGTGCCAGCAAAGGGGACCGCGGGGGGTACAATGAGCAGTTCTTC.